These 8 T cell receptor beta chains were sequenced from one sample in a study of blood T cell repertoires in COVID-19. The data were produced by immunoSEQ multiplex PCR, yet TCRdb's version contains in-frame clones alone and is incomplete. The data show some 71,000 clones, with roughly 88% seen just once and 1.5% to 2% held by the top ten. The sequenced material came from peripheral blood. These TCRs come from a man aged 25-45 years with acute or convalescent COVID-19.

The V and J genes are TRBV19 and TRBJ1-5, with 9 bases matching TRBD1. CDR3 length: 14 amino acids. The V gene end was trimmed by 8 bases and the J gene end by 4 bases; junction bases not matched to a gene: 6. The germline gives CDR1 LNHDA, CDR2 SQIVND (reference sequence). CDR3 loop: CASSDRGLNQPQHF. Written as DNA, the CDR3 is TGTGCCAGTTCGGACAGGGGCTTAAATCAGCCCCAGCATTTT.

V and J are TRBV2 and TRBJ1-1; 12 bases agree with TRBD1. The J segment lost 5 bases and the V segment lost 10 bases, leaving 8 bases of the junction unmatched. This CDR3 contains 14 residues. Germline CDR1 and CDR2: SNHLY and FYNNEI. CDR3 amino acids: CATRDRGLGTEAFF. DNA for the CDR3: TGTGCCACCCGGGACAGGGGGCTGGGGACTGAAGCTTTCTTT.

The chain recombines TRBV4-2 with TRBJ2-7, with 7 positions matching TRBD2. CDR1 and CDR2 (germline): LGHNA, YNFKEQ. V lost 5 bases and J lost 5; bases outside the gene matches: 12. The CDR3 length is 15 residues. The CDR3: CASSETGTTLDEQYF. The CDR3 DNA reads as TGTGCCAGCAGCGAAACCGGGACTACTTTGGACGAGCAGTACTTC.

CDR3 residues: CASSPVRGPETQYF. In DNA form, the CDR3 reads TGTGCCAGCAGCCCGGTCAGGGGGCCAGAGACCCAGTACTTC. V is TRBV5-4 and J is TRBJ2-5, with 8 bases lining up with TRBD1. V lost 4 bases and J lost 4; bases outside the gene matches: 6. In germline, CDR1 is SGHNT, CDR2 YYREEE (reference sequence). The CDR3 extends over 14 amino acids.

The J gene is TRBJ2-4, the V gene TRBV20-1; perhaps TRBD2 as D (5 bases). The CDR3 loop spans 16 amino acids. Trimming took off 3 bases at V and 3 bases at J, with 18 bases between the two ends. Germline CDR1 and CDR2: DFQATT and SNEGSKA (reference sequence). The CDR3 here is CSASREGGPSKNIQYF. CDR3 sequence (DNA): TGCAGTGCTAGTCGTGAAGGAGGACCGAGCAAAAACATTCAGTACTTC.

This clone turned up a few times. This chain links TRBV5-1 with TRBJ1-2; D is ambiguous. The CDR3 totals 13 residues. Trimming cost V 1 base and J 4 bases, with 8 bases left between them. The germline V gene has CDR1 SGHRS and CDR2 YFSETQ. The CDR3 reads CASSLLVAYGYTF. CDR3 sequence (DNA): TGCGCCAGCAGCTTGTTAGTCGCCTATGGCTACACCTTC.

The chain links TRBV6-5 to TRBJ2-1; D gene uncertain. The CDR3 loop spans 14 amino acids. The germline V gene has CDR1 MNHEY and CDR2 SVGAGI. V was cut by 5 bases and J by 6 bases, with 14 bases left in between. The CDR3 nucleotides are TGTGCCAGCAGTACACCCCACCTAGGCAATGAGCAGTTCTTC. Translated, it gives CASSTPHLGNEQFF.

This clone has a handful of counts. CDR3 residues: CASSSRQGGFYGYTF. In nucleotides, the CDR3 is TGTGCCAGCAGCTCCCGACAGGGTGGATTCTATGGCTACACCTTC. V gene TRBV3-1 (or the pseudogene TRBV3-2) combines with J gene TRBJ1-2; 7 bases are shared with TRBD1. The CDR3 covers 15 residues. V was pared by 5 bases and J by 4 bases, with 10 bases of the junction left unmatched. The germline V gene encodes CDR1 LGHDT and CDR2 YNNKEL (reference sequence).